These T cell receptor beta chains were read from a single sample in a study of T cell repertoires in cytomegalovirus infection. TCRdb itself ran the reads through MiXCR, one entry per CDR3 protein. The top ten hold around 13% of the sample, which has about 450,000 distinct CDR3 sequences, approximately 31% seen once. Specimen: PBMCs. All receptors come from a human donor in good health (CMV status not recorded). Some clones in this sample may be carry-over from other donors' samples. CDR3s include the opening cysteine and the closing phenylalanine or tryptophan. D genes are given only for firm matches. Clone size is not always given. Where it is, it says once, few, many or a class for expanded clones.

clone_size	j_call	v_call	d_call	cdr3_nt	cdr3_aa
-	TRBJ2-2	TRBV10-3	TRBD2	TGTGCCACCGAGCCGACTAGCGGGGGGGACACCGGGGAGCTGTTTTTT	CATEPTSGGDTGELFF
-	TRBJ2-5	TRBV25-1	TRBD1	TGTGCCAGCAGTGAACCAATGGACAGGGAGGAGACCCAGTACTTC	CASSEPMDREETQYF
few	TRBJ2-7	TRBV6-5	-	TGTGCCAGCAGTTACCACCGTACTGGGTACGAGCAGTACTTC	CASSYHRTGYEQYF
once	TRBJ1-5	TRBV27	-	TGTGCCAGCAGTTTATCGACGGCAGGCAATCAGCCCCAGCATTTT	CASSLSTAGNQPQHF
few	TRBJ2-7	TRBV7-2	-	TGTGCCAGCAGTCGCGGGGTACCCTACGAGCAGTACTTC	CASSRGVPYEQYF
-	TRBJ2-2	TRBV28	-	TGTGCCAGCAGTTCCAGGGGCACCGGGGCGCTGTTTTTT	CASSSRGTGALFF
many	TRBJ1-1	TRBV7-2	-	TGTGCCAGCAGCAGACAGGAGAACACTGAAGCTTTCTTT	CASSRQENTEAFF
-	TRBJ2-2	TRBV7-9	-	TGTGCCAGCCCAGACTTATCCGGGGAGCTGTTTTTT	CASPDLSGELFF
many	TRBJ2-3	TRBV7-2	-	TGTGCCAGCAGCTCCCCCGCCGGGGATACGCAGTATTTT	CASSSPAGDTQYF
few	TRBJ1-6	TRBV4-3	-	TGCGCCAGCAGCCAAGATATAGGACATTTTAATTCACCCCTCCACTTT	CASSQDIGHFNSPLHF
-	TRBJ2-1	TRBV10-3	TRBD1	TGTGCCATCACTGGACAGGGGGACAATGAGCAGTTCTTC	CAITGQGDNEQFF
many	TRBJ2-2	TRBV12-3/TRBV12-4	-	TGTGCCAGCAGCCTTGAGGGGGCGAACACCGGGGAGCTGTTTTTT	CASSLEGANTGELFF
-	TRBJ1-1	TRBV7-6	TRBD1	TGTGCCAGCAGCTCCTCAGGGCGACAGGGGTTTATCGCTGAAGCTTTCTTT	CASSSSGRQGFIAEAFF
many	TRBJ2-5	TRBV6-2/TRBV6-3	TRBD1	TGTGCCAGCAGCCCCCCCGGACAGGGGGCAGAGACCCAGTACTTC	CASSPPGQGAETQYF
few	TRBJ1-1	TRBV5-4	-	TGTGCCAGCAGCTTTGAAGTACGGACCGCGAACACTGAAGCTTTCTTT	CASSFEVRTANTEAFF
-	TRBJ2-2	TRBV4-1	-	TGCGCCAGCAGCCAAGACCCGGAGGGCACCGGGGAGCTGTTTTTT	CASSQDPEGTGELFF